This T cell receptor (beta chain) was sequenced during a study of blood T cell repertoires in COVID-19 (dated by TCRdb to between 2020 and 2021). Study-level background: Samples covering the acute and convalescent phases of COVID-19 were provided by collaborators in the United States, Italy and Spain. The material from the prospective study consisted of cDNA or gDNA derived from T cells, B-cell-depleted T cells, or PBMCs. Deeply sampled blood TCRbeta repertoires from subjects exposed to, actively infected with, or recovered from COVID-19 were included in the dataset. The repertoires were released in a freely available public database meant as a resource for research on the immune response to SARS-CoV-2. The samples were drawn from the first 160 participants of the ongoing ImmuneRACE study and from over 950 subjects provided by 6 global collaborators. A de-identified subject ID, COVID-19 status, age in years and sex were almost always included in the sample metadata. Where available, HLA class I and class II types were taken from metadata supplied by the sample provider and were not determined by assay-based typing.

Results and caveats for the whole study, not just this receptor: How much clinical and demographic metadata was included differed by source and by participant, and the metadata was provided uncurated.

The collaborating institutions used their own protocols to collect whole blood in K2EDTA tubes. Collaborator samples were shipped for TCRbeta analysis as frozen whole blood, isolated PBMCs, or DNA extracted from either sample type. TCRbeta CDR3 regions were amplified from genomic DNA by means of the immunoSEQ Assay, a bias-controlled multiplex PCR. The original pipeline was this. Nucleated cell counts per sample were estimated from amplification of reference gene primers within the assay. To quantify the absolute abundance of each unique TCRbeta CDR3 rearrangement, sequence reads were collapsed and filtered. For each sample, productive Simpson clonality was calculated as the square root of Simpson's diversity index across productive rearrangements. What TCRdb holds here is the immuneACCESS table cut down to in-frame rearrangements. Part of the clones is not present; checked against another copy, under half of the missing clones reflect an unresolved V gene, and the others are unexplained. V and J calls and clone size are as listed in that table; D and trimming were resolved from the DNA. The sample includes approximately 120,000 clones, with 81% observed a single time. The leading ten clones occupy 3.8% of the sample.

This clone was recorded a few times. Its specific antigen is unknown. Nothing much larger sits one base from this clone, and base qualities are not available. CDR1 MNHEY and CDR2 SMNVEV are derived from the germline V gene (reference sequence). The CDR3 contains 14 residues, cysteine and phenylalanine counted. Just CDR3 DNA is preserved here, 42 bases in frame from base 1. V trim: 4 bases; J trim: 3 bases; unmatched bases: 2. The rearranged chain carries TRBV27 and TRBJ1-2, with TRBD1 identical over 10 junction bases. The TCR originated in a woman in her fifties or sixties with acute or convalescent COVID-19. The sequencing input was peripheral blood. The nucleotides are TGTGCCAGCAGTTCGACAGGGGGCGACTATGGCTACACCTTC. Its translation reads: CASSSTGGDYGYTF.